This record covers a single T cell receptor beta chain. Its cognate antigen is unknown. These data originate in a study of identical twins. Healthy Caucasians were all of the donors. Template switching added a universal primer site, and cDNA bore unique molecular identifiers. One entry per CDR3 protein results from TCRdb running MiXCR on the 5' RACE reads. The sample yields about 890,000 distinct CDR3 sequences, 12% seen once. Study findings and constraints: The authors noted that invariant MAIT and iNKT cells could partly confound zero-insertion analyses. Fewer insertions characterized abundant cord blood beta clonotypes, whereas memory repertoires showed none.

These records were also assigned to another study, of yellow fever vaccine responses in identical twins.

Sequencing was performed on PBMCs. This receptor was taken from a woman aged 18 to 35 in good health.

This CDR3 is CASRLEAVPSGANVLTF. DNA of the CDR3: TGTGCCAGCAGACTAGAGGCGGTCCCCTCTGGGGCCAACGTCCTGACTTTC. The chain links TRBV9 to TRBJ2-6; D may be TRBD2 (5 bases). V was cut by 5 bases and J by 0 bases, with 15 bases left in between. The CDR3 runs to 17 residues. Germline V CDR1 and CDR2: SGDLS, YYNGEE.